The entry that follows covers one T cell receptor beta chain sequence. This sample was taken from a study of shared T cell receptors in the human thymus. The CDR3 has 15 amino acids. V lost 7 bases, J lost 5 bases, and 12 bases stayed unmatched. CDR1 MNHNS and CDR2 SASEGT come from the germline V gene. The table came from immunoSEQ multiplex PCR; TCRdb's copy has only in-frame clones and leaves some out. The data show under 850,000 clones, around nine tenths seen once. In addition, the sample was reused for a study of human thymus T cells. From that second work: Healthy Finnish infants undergoing corrective surgery for congenital heart defects provided the donor material. Thymic tissue was derived from resections collected during corrective heart surgery.

This sequence was found in a boy under two years old with a congenital heart defect. The sequencing input was thymocytes. V usage is TRBV6-1 and J usage is TRBJ2-7; TRBD1 matches at 9 bases. The CDR3 reads CASNTGGGWSDEQYF. The CDR3 DNA follows: TGTGCCAGCAATACAGGGGGCGGTTGGAGCGACGAGCAGTACTTC.